These T cell receptor beta chains were read from a single sample in a study of technical replicates of blood from four donors. Sequencing was performed with immunoSEQ multiplex PCR; in TCRdb, only in-frame clones are kept and a portion is missing. Here the sample spans some 49,000 clones, about 93% being singletons. What was sequenced was PBMCs. These receptors came from a human donor in good health. Some clones in this sample may be carry-over from other donors' samples. Each CDR3 is given with its conserved first and last residue. A D gene is named only where the DNA matches it firmly. Only some rows state a clone size, as once, few, many or a class for expanded clones.

j_call,v_call,d_call,clone_size,cdr3_nt,cdr3_aa
TRBJ2-3,TRBV29-1,TRBD1,.,TGCAGCGTTGGACAGGGGACAGATACGCAGTATTTT,CSVGQGTDTQYF
TRBJ2-2,TRBV5-4,TRBD2,.,TGTGCCAGCAGCAAGGGACTAGCGGAGACCGGGGAGCTGTTTTTT,CASSKGLAETGELFF
TRBJ2-4,TRBV29-1,TRBD1,once,TGCAGCGGGCGACAGGGTAACATTCAGTACTTC,CSGRQGNIQYF
TRBJ2-1,TRBV4-2,TRBD2,once,TGTGCCAGCAGCCGGGAGGGGACTGAGCAGTTCTTC,CASSREGTEQFF
TRBJ2-5,TRBV6-6,TRBD2,.,TGTGCCAGCATTCGGGGGGTGGGAGAGACCCAGTACTTC,CASIRGVGETQYF
TRBJ1-5,TRBV6-5,.,.,TGTGCCAGCAGTTACTCCGGGTCGCGGCAGCCCCAGCATTTT,CASSYSGSRQPQHF
TRBJ2-3,TRBV11-2,.,.,TGTGCCAGCAGCTTAGATGTGAGGAGACATACGCAGTATTTT,CASSLDVRRHTQYF
TRBJ1-1,TRBV2,TRBD1,.,TGTGCCACCATATTACAGACAGGGGACACTGAAGCTTTCTTT,CATILQTGDTEAFF
TRBJ2-7,TRBV10-3,TRBD2,.,TGTGCCACCCAAGGGGCTAGCGGGAGCCCCGAGCAGTACTTC,CATQGASGSPEQYF
TRBJ1-2,TRBV7-2,.,.,TGTGCCAGCAGCTTAGGGGGGAGGAGAGGCTACACCTTC,CASSLGGRRGYTF
TRBJ1-3,TRBV27,TRBD1,.,TGTGCCAGCAGTTTTAGACAGGGGGCCGGAAACACCATATATTTT,CASSFRQGAGNTIYF
TRBJ2-7,TRBV18,.,.,TGTGCCAGCTCATTTCGTGCGGGCGCAAACTACGAGCAGTACTTC,CASSFRAGANYEQYF
TRBJ2-1,TRBV27,.,.,TGTGCCAGCAGTTTATCCCTTCTCGGTCCCCATGAGCAGTTCTTC,CASSLSLLGPHEQFF
TRBJ1-2,TRBV2,.,.,TGTGCCAGCACTTTGGAGAACTATGGCTACACCTTC,CASTLENYGYTF
TRBJ2-7,TRBV11-3,TRBD1,.,TGTGCCAGCAGCGCAGGAGGACCCGGGACAGGGTTGTACTTC,CASSAGGPGTGLYF
TRBJ1-1,TRBV10-3,.,.,TGTGCCATCAGGGGGGGCACTGAAGCTTTCTTT,CAIRGGTEAFF
TRBJ1-5,TRBV6-1,TRBD1,.,TGTGCCAGCAGAGGGGGCGGGGCCTGGGGGGAGCCCCAGCATTTT,CASRGGGAWGEPQHF
TRBJ2-3,TRBV6-4,TRBD2,.,TGTGCCAGCAGTCCCGAAAGCGGGGGTTCCTCAGATACGCAGTATTTT,CASSPESGGSSDTQYF
TRBJ1-2,TRBV7-9,.,.,TGTGCCAGCAGCCAAAGCAACTATGGCTACACCTTC,CASSQSNYGYTF
TRBJ1-1,TRBV19,.,.,TGTGCCAGTAGTATGGGCACGGCGTACACTGAAGCTTTCTTT,CASSMGTAYTEAFF
TRBJ2-5,TRBV29-1,TRBD2,.,TGCAGCGTTCTGGAGCGGGAACCCCAAGAGACCCAGTACTTC,CSVLEREPQETQYF
TRBJ2-1,TRBV7-2,TRBD1,.,TGTGCCAGCAGCTTCGACAGGGGGGTATACAATGAGCAGTTCTTC,CASSFDRGVYNEQFF
TRBJ2-5,TRBV7-2,TRBD2,.,TGTGCCAGCAGCCCCCGTGAAGCGGGAGGCGAGACCCAGTACTTC,CASSPREAGGETQYF
TRBJ2-3,TRBV5-1,TRBD2,once,TGCGCCAGCAGCTCGGTAGCGGGAGGGTTAACAGATACGCAGTATTTT,CASSSVAGGLTDTQYF
TRBJ2-6,TRBV6-1,TRBD1,.,TGTGCCAGCACAGGGGGTGCCTGGGGGGCCAACGTCCTGACTTTC,CASTGGAWGANVLTF
TRBJ1-1,TRBV12-5,.,.,TGTGCTAGTGGTTTGCCCTACGGGGTGAACACTGAAGCTTTCTTT,CASGLPYGVNTEAFF
TRBJ1-6,TRBV7-9,.,.,TGTGCCAGCAGCAACGGAGATTCACCCCTCCACTTT,CASSNGDSPLHF